Below are 27 T cell receptor beta chains sequenced from a single sample in a study of T cell responses to AZD1222 COVID-19 vaccine (dated by TCRdb to the early 2020s). Receptor libraries were prepared by the immunoSEQ multiplex PCR assay. The table was pulled from immuneACCESS by TCRdb, which kept in-frame rearrangements only. Such tables lose some clones; where checked, under half of the loss comes from unresolved V genes, and the rest has no known cause. This sample has about 130,000 clones in its table, and approximately 83% of those were observed once. The ten largest account for under 2% of the sample. What this sample's time point label stands for: baseline before first vaccination. Sequencing was performed on peripheral blood, taken on day 0 of AZD1222 vaccination. Source of these receptors: an adult in good health.

The rearrangement links TRBV6-5 to TRBJ1-2, with a weak D call TRBD1 (6 bases). The CDR3 runs 13 residues. V was trimmed by 5 bases and J by 5 bases, leaving 12 bases between them. CDR1 and CDR2 (germline): MNHEY, SVGAGI. The CDR3 DNA is TGTGCCAGCAGTCCAGGGGCGGAGTATGGCTACACCTTC. As protein: CASSPGAEYGYTF.

This clone appeared a few times. V and J are TRBV3-1 (or the pseudogene TRBV3-2) and TRBJ2-3; TRBD2 matches at 8 bases. V dropped 10 bases and J dropped 5; count of bases not matched to a gene: 11. Germline V gene lookup returns CDR1 LGHDT and CDR2 YNNKEL (reference sequence). The CDR3 sequence is 14 residues long. Here the CDR3 DNA reads TGTGCCACCTGGAAAAGCGGGGGTGTAGATACGCAGTATTTT. Translated, it gives CATWKSGGVDTQYF.

The rearrangement links TRBV11-2 to TRBJ2-7; D uncertain. The germline CDR1 and CDR2 sequences are SGHAT and FQNNGV. The ends were cut back, 5 bases at V and 2 bases at J, with 13 bases in the middle. This CDR3 has 14 residues. This chain's CDR3 is CASSQRTATYEQYF. The CDR3 coding sequence is TGTGCCAGCAGCCAGAGGACGGCTACCTACGAGCAGTACTTC.

The J gene is TRBJ1-1, the V gene TRBV9, with TRBD1 matching 10 bases. Trimming took 3 bases from V and 1 from J; bases not matched to a gene: 3. There are 15 residues in the CDR3. Germline V gene sequence: CDR1 SGDLS, CDR2 YYNGEE. CDR3 residues: CASSGQGARNTEAFF. In nucleotides, the CDR3 is TGTGCCAGCAGCGGACAGGGGGCTCGGAACACTGAAGCTTTCTTT.

The chain employs TRBV18 and TRBJ2-7, with D uncertain. Germline V gene sequence: CDR1 KGHSH, CDR2 LQKENI. The ends were cut back, 0 bases at V and 5 bases at J, with 17 bases in the middle. The CDR3 sequence is 16 residues long. CDR3 in DNA: TGTGCCAGCTCACCACCGTCAGCACGGCAGGCTGACGAGCAGTACTTC. Encoded protein: CASSPPSARQADEQYF.

This chain links TRBV5-6 with TRBJ2-7; 8 bases match TRBD2. CDR3 length: 14 amino acids. CDR1 and CDR2 from the germline V gene are SGHDT and YYEEEE. V lost 4 bases to trimming and J lost 7 bases; unmatched junction nucleotides: 10. The CDR3 sequence: CASSAGTGRGEQYF. For the CDR3, the DNA is TGTGCCAGCAGCGCGGGGACCGGGAGGGGGGAGCAGTACTTC.

The V and J genes are TRBV11-2 and TRBJ1-1; no clear D gene. The CDR3 contains 12 residues. Germline V gene sequence: CDR1 SGHAT, CDR2 FQNNGV. V was clipped by 1 base and J by 4 bases, with 4 bases between them. CDR3 DNA sequence: TGTGCCAGCAGCTTAGTTACCACTGAAGCTTTCTTT. Its protein is CASSLVTTEAFF.

The V and J genes are TRBV18 and TRBJ2-1, with 8 bases identical to TRBD2. Germline V CDR1 and CDR2: KGHSH, LQKENI. With 3 bases clipped from V and 8 bases from J, the junction kept 0 bases outside the gene matches. This CDR3 is 12 amino acids long. CDR3 sequence (DNA): TGTGCCAGCTCACCCGGGGGGGATGAGCAGTTCTTC. Its translation is CASSPGGDEQFF.

This rearrangement joins TRBV4-1 to TRBJ1-6; D uncertain. The germline V gene encodes CDR1 MGHRA and CDR2 YSYEKL. CDR3 length: 15 residues. V dropped 6 bases and J dropped 1 base, with 10 bases sitting between them. This chain's CDR3 is CASRFGASYNSPLHF. For the CDR3, the DNA is TGCGCCAGCAGATTCGGTGCATCCTATAATTCACCCCTCCACTTT.

The chain is built from TRBV30 and TRBJ1-2, with D uncertain. Germline V gene data show CDR1 as GTSNPN and CDR2 as SVGIG (reference sequence). The CDR3 has 12 amino acids. V lost 1 base, J lost 4 bases, and 7 bases lay in between. Here the CDR3 DNA reads TGTGCCTGGAGTGGTAATGGCTATGGCTACACCTTC. Its translation: CAWSGNGYGYTF. The full variable domain, in which reference TRBV30 and TRBJ1-2 provide the parts outside the CDR3, is SQTIHQWPATLVQPVGSPLSLECTVEGTSNPNLYWYRQAAGRGLQLLFYSVGIGQISSEVPQNLSASRPQDRQFILSSKKLLLSDSGFYLCAWSGNGYGYTFGSGTRLTVV.

The chain recombines TRBV6-5 with TRBJ1-2, with 8 positions matching TRBD1. This CDR3 spans 15 amino acids. Germline CDR1 reads MNHEY; CDR2 reads SVGAGI. Trimming at V came to 6 bases and at J to 0 bases, leaving 6 bases not matched to a gene. CDR3 amino acids: CASRAGTGANYGYTF. DNA of the CDR3: TGTGCCAGCAGGGCTGGGACAGGCGCTAACTATGGCTACACCTTC.

This chain connects TRBV4-3 to TRBJ1-1, with D hard to call. V lost 3 bases to trimming and J lost 6 bases, with 20 bases between them. Per the germline V gene, CDR1 is LGHNA and CDR2 is YSLEER. The CDR3 runs to 16 residues. CDR3 sequence reads: CASSHGRTTPGSEAFF. CDR3 in DNA: TGCGCCAGCAGCCATGGCCGAACAACTCCAGGCTCTGAAGCTTTCTTT.

The V gene is TRBV5-1, the J gene TRBJ2-7; 8 positions agree with TRBD1. With 7 bases clipped from V and 0 bases from J, the junction kept 12 bases outside the gene matches. CDR1 and CDR2 (germline): SGHRS, YFSETQ. This CDR3 is 16 amino acids long. This CDR3 reads CASGRDRFSSSYEQYF. CDR3 nucleotide sequence: TGCGCCAGCGGACGGGACAGGTTTTCCAGCTCCTACGAGCAGTACTTC.

The chain recombines TRBV27 with TRBJ1-2; no definite D call. Germline values: CDR1 MNHEY, CDR2 SMNVEV (reference sequence). The CDR3 covers 11 residues. V was clipped by 8 bases and J by 6 bases, with 10 bases between them. Here the CDR3 reads CASPRWDGYTF. The CDR3, as DNA: TGTGCCAGCCCTAGGTGGGATGGCTACACCTTC.

V usage is TRBV5-1 and J usage is TRBJ1-2; possibly TRBD1 for D (5 bases). There are 13 residues in the CDR3. V was pared by 3 bases and J by 6 bases, with 12 bases between. From germline, CDR1 is SGHRS and CDR2 YFSETQ. The DNA of the CDR3 is TGCGCCAGCAGCTCCTTTGGGGGGGATGGCTACACCTTC. Its protein is CASSSFGGDGYTF.

V and J are TRBV7-9 and TRBJ1-2; no clear D. V lost 4 bases and J 4 bases, leaving 13 bases between the germline ends. CDR1 and CDR2 from the germline V gene are SEHNR and FQNEAQ (reference sequence). This CDR3 region has 14 residues. The CDR3 reads CASSSSTLFYGYTF. CDR3 DNA: TGTGCCAGCAGCTCCAGCACTCTATTCTATGGCTACACCTTC. The full variable domain, with the rest looked up from reference TRBV7-9 and TRBJ1-2, is DTGVSQNPRHKITKRGQNVTFRCDPISEHNRLYWYRQTLGQGPEFLTYFQNEAQLEKSRLLSDRFSAERPKGSFSTLEIQRTEQGDSAMYLCASSSSTLFYGYTFGSGTRLTVV.

A single count supports this clone. The rearrangement links TRBV7-2 to TRBJ2-7; 7 bases match TRBD2. In germline, CDR1 is SGHTA, CDR2 FQGNSA. The V and J ends lost 5 bases and 3 bases, in that order; junction bases with no gene match: 10. The CDR3 covers 15 residues. The CDR3 DNA reads as TGTGCCAGCAGCACAAGGACTAGTATGAGCTACGAGCAGTACTTC. Translation: CASSTRTSMSYEQYF.

The rearrangement uses TRBV29-1 and TRBJ1-5; a possible D gene is TRBD1 (5 bases). The V end lost 5 bases, the J end lost 3 bases, and 8 bases lay between the germline ends. CDR1 is SQVTM, CDR2 ANQGSEA, per germline. This CDR3 region has 12 residues. CDR3 bases: TGCAGCGTTTCGACAGACAATCAGCCCCAGCATTTT. Translated, it gives CSVSTDNQPQHF.

This clone was detected only a few times. The gene calls are TRBV4-2 and TRBJ1-4; no definite D call. The CDR3 totals 15 residues. Looked up from germline, CDR1 is LGHNA and CDR2 is YNFKEQ. V lost 0 bases and J lost 10, with 15 bases in between. CDR3 region: CASSQEGYDGGKLFF. In nucleotides, the CDR3 is TGTGCCAGCAGCCAAGAAGGATATGACGGTGGAAAACTGTTTTTT.

J is TRBJ1-2 and V is TRBV24-1, with 7 nucleotides matching TRBD1. Trimming cost V 9 bases and J 8 bases; bases outside gene matches: 14. The CDR3 length is 14 residues. Germline CDR1 is KGHDR and CDR2 is SFDVKD. The CDR3 loop reads CATQAPRGGGGYTF. Here the CDR3 DNA reads TGTGCCACCCAGGCGCCCAGGGGGGGAGGCGGCTACACCTTC.

V and J are TRBV19 and TRBJ1-5, with no clear D. The germline CDR1 and CDR2 sequences are LNHDA and SQIVND (reference sequence). This CDR3 comprises 14 residues. The V gene lost 4 bases and the J gene lost 7 bases, with 14 bases spanning the gap. The CDR3 loop reads CASSKPVQGQPQHF. The CDR3, as DNA: TGTGCCAGTAGTAAACCTGTACAAGGCCAGCCCCAGCATTTT.

This clone came up once. The chain's CDR3 is CASSPRAWGLLYNEQFF. As DNA, the CDR3 is TGTGCCAGCAGCCCTAGGGCGTGGGGACTACTCTACAATGAGCAGTTCTTC. The V gene is TRBV7-2, the J gene TRBJ2-1, with 7 bases aligning to TRBD2. CDR3 length: 17 amino acids. Germline V gene data show CDR1 as SGHTA and CDR2 as FQGNSA. Trimming at V came to 5 bases and at J to 3 bases, leaving 13 bases not matched to a gene.

CDR3 DNA sequence: TGTGCCAGCAGCGTAGATCAGGGTAGAAGCACAGATACGCAGTATTTT. Translation gives CASSVDQGRSTDTQYF. The chain combines TRBV9 with TRBJ2-3; TRBD1 is a possible D gene (5 bases). Per the germline V gene, CDR1 is SGDLS and CDR2 is YYNGEE. The CDR3 length is 16 residues. Trimming took off 0 bases at V and 0 bases at J, with 11 bases between the two ends.

This clone has only one observation. This chain uses TRBV2 with TRBJ2-1; D possibly matches TRBD1 or TRBD2 (7 bases each). V was cut by 9 bases and J by 8 bases, with 17 bases left in between. This CDR3 spans 13 amino acids. CDR1 and CDR2 (germline): SNHLY, FYNNEI. In DNA form, the CDR3 reads TGTGCCAGAGAGGGAGGGGGCATGGATGAGCAGTTCTTC. Translating gives CAREGGGMDEQFF.

This clone has a handful of counts. V and J are TRBV11-2 and TRBJ1-4; no firm D call. The CDR3 contains 15 residues. The V end was cut by 2 bases, the J end by 0 bases, with 7 bases between. The germline V gene encodes CDR1 SGHAT and CDR2 FQNNGV. CDR3 in amino acids: CASSLRGTTNEKLFF. DNA for the CDR3: TGTGCCAGCAGCTTACGAGGAACAACTAATGAAAAACTGTTTTTT.

The rearrangement joins TRBV5-5 to TRBJ2-3; D might be TRBD1 or TRBD2, each matching 5 bases. Looked up from germline, CDR1 is SGHKS and CDR2 is YYEKEE (reference sequence). Trimming pared 1 base from V and 6 bases from J, leaving 12 bases between. The CDR3 loop spans 14 amino acids. Here the CDR3 reads CASSLTGGWDTQYF. The CDR3, as DNA: TGTGCCAGCAGCTTGACAGGCGGGTGGGATACGCAGTATTTT.

The chain carries TRBV6-6 and TRBJ1-2, with 8 bases identical to TRBD1. Trimming took 5 bases from V and 2 from J; bases not matched to a gene: 19. This CDR3 has 19 amino acids. Per the germline V gene, CDR1 is MNHNY and CDR2 is SVGAGI (reference sequence). The CDR3 DNA reads TGTGCCAGCAGTCCCTCTCCTCGCGTAACCGGGACAGGCAACTATGGCTACACCTTC. Its translation: CASSPSPRVTGTGNYGYTF.